The rows below give T cell receptor beta chains drawn from one sample of a study of shared clonotypes between healthy human individuals. TCRdb's table, derived via immunoSEQ multiplex PCR, lists solely in-frame clones and lacks some. The sample holds roughly 1,000,000 clones, 75% to 85% seen once. Material: memory CD4+ T cells from PBMCs. The receptors derive from a man aged 18-30 years in good health. Some clones in this sample may be carry-over from other donors' samples. CDR3s include the opening cysteine and the closing phenylalanine or tryptophan. A D gene is named only where the DNA matches it firmly. Clone size appears in some rows only: once, few, many, or a class for an expanded clone.

V gene	D gene	J gene	clone size	CDR3 DNA	CDR3 protein
TRBV5-1	-	TRBJ2-5	few	TGCGCCAGCAGCTTGAGAGAGGGAGCGGGAGAGACCCAGTACTTC	CASSLREGAGETQYF
TRBV5-1	-	TRBJ2-1	-	TGCGCCAGCAGCCGCCAACAGGGAAATGAGCAGTTCTTC	CASSRQQGNEQFF
TRBV19	-	TRBJ1-5	few	TGTGCCAGTGGGCCAGGGCGGGGTAGCAATCAGCCCCAGCATTTT	CASGPGRGSNQPQHF
TRBV7-9	TRBD2	TRBJ2-1	-	TGTGCCAGCAGCCCGCAGCGGGAGGGGCAGTTCTTC	CASSPQREGQFF
TRBV14	TRBD1	TRBJ2-7	-	TGTGCCAGCAGCCGGGGGACAGTCTCCTACGAGCAGTACTTC	CASSRGTVSYEQYF
TRBV2	-	TRBJ2-7	-	TGTGCCAGCCTCGAGGCCGGGAGAGGGTACGAGCAGTACTTC	CASLEAGRGYEQYF
TRBV18	-	TRBJ2-6	-	TGTGCCAGCTCACCACCGTCTCCTGGGGCCAACGTCCTGACTTTC	CASSPPSPGANVLTF
TRBV5-4	TRBD2	TRBJ2-7	-	TGTGCCAGCAGCCCAAGGACTAGCGGGAGGGGTAACGAGCAGTACTTC	CASSPRTSGRGNEQYF
TRBV2	-	TRBJ1-1	-	TGTGCCAGCAGTGTAGGCCTGGCGGTGAACACTGAAGCTTTCTTT	CASSVGLAVNTEAFF
TRBV2	-	TRBJ1-2	few	TGTGCCAGCAGTGAAGTGGCGGGCGGCTACACCTTC	CASSEVAGGYTF
TRBV7-3	-	TRBJ2-5	-	TGTGCCAGCAGCAAAGGTTCCTACGGGGGATTGGAGACCCAGTACTTC	CASSKGSYGGLETQYF
TRBV21-1	-	TRBJ2-3	-	TGTGCCAGCAGCAATTGGGATTTTAGCACAGATACGCAGTATTTT	CASSNWDFSTDTQYF
TRBV7-7	TRBD1	TRBJ2-7	-	TGTGCCAGCAGCTTAGTTAACTGGGACAGGGGGCGGGAGCAGTACTTC	CASSLVNWDRGREQYF
TRBV7-2	-	TRBJ2-5	-	TGTGCCAGCAGCCCCCAATGGACCGAGACCCAGTACTTC	CASSPQWTETQYF
TRBV5-1	-	TRBJ1-2	-	TGCGCCAGCAGCTTGGCTCCCGACCTCTATGGCTACACCTTC	CASSLAPDLYGYTF
TRBV5-1	-	TRBJ2-1	-	TGCGCCAGCAGCTTGGCCCAGGGTTCGTCGGAGTTCTTC	CASSLAQGSSEFF
TRBV7-3	-	TRBJ2-4	-	TGTGCCAGCAGCTCAGAGGGAAGCAACATTCAGTACTTC	CASSSEGSNIQYF
TRBV7-2	-	TRBJ2-5	-	TGTGCCAGCAGCTTAGGGAGAGCCCAAGAGACCCAGTACTTC	CASSLGRAQETQYF
TRBV15	-	TRBJ1-1	-	TGTGCCACCAGGACGGGGGCGCGGGACACTGAAGCTTTCTTT	CATRTGARDTEAFF
TRBV2	-	TRBJ1-4	once	TGTGCCAGCAGCGGGCAACAGGCCTCTAATGAAAAACTGTTTTTT	CASSGQQASNEKLFF
TRBV19	-	TRBJ2-1	-	TGTGCCAGTAGTCGAGATGGGGGGGCCCTTGGGAATGAGCAGTTCTTC	CASSRDGGALGNEQFF
TRBV11-2	-	TRBJ2-7	-	TGTGCCAGCAACCTAGGGGCCTCCGCGCTCTACGAGCAGTACTTC	CASNLGASALYEQYF
TRBV5-1	TRBD2	TRBJ2-2	-	TGCGCCAGCAGCTTGGAACCGGGACTAGCGGCCACCGGGGAGCTGTTTTTT	CASSLEPGLAATGELFF
TRBV21-1	-	TRBJ2-7	-	TGTGCCAGACCGGCGGGCGAGCAGTACTTC	CARPAGEQYF
TRBV6-5	-	TRBJ1-1	-	TGTGCCAGCAGTTACTCGTGGGGAGCCGAAGCTTTCTTT	CASSYSWGAEAFF
TRBV5-1	-	TRBJ1-1	-	TGCGCCAGCAGCCGGGGCGGGGAGATGACTGAAGCTTTCTTT	CASSRGGEMTEAFF
TRBV5-1	TRBD1	TRBJ2-5	once	TGCGCCAGCAGCGCCGGGACAGGGGGAAAGCGGGAGACCCAGTACTTC	CASSAGTGGKRETQYF
TRBV18	-	TRBJ1-2	-	TGTGCCAGCTCCCCTGGCAGAGCTAACTATGGCTACACCTTC	CASSPGRANYGYTF
TRBV7-9	-	TRBJ2-3	-	TGTGCCAGCAGCTTACGGGGGATCACAGATACGCAGTATTTT	CASSLRGITDTQYF
TRBV5-5	-	TRBJ1-2	few	TGTGCCAGCAGCTTGGAAGTCTATGGCTACACCTTC	CASSLEVYGYTF
TRBV7-3	TRBD1	TRBJ1-5	-	TGTGCCAGCAGCTACAAGACTGACCCGGGACAGCTTAATCAGCCCCAGCATTTT	CASSYKTDPGQLNQPQHF
TRBV10-1	-	TRBJ2-3	-	TGCGCCAGCAGTTCTGATTTCCACCCCACAGATACGCAGTATTTT	CASSSDFHPTDTQYF
TRBV5-6	-	TRBJ2-5	-	TGTGCCAGCAGCTTGGGAGGTAGCCAAGAGACCCAGTACTTC	CASSLGGSQETQYF
TRBV28	TRBD1	TRBJ2-7	-	TGTGCCAGCAGCCCAGACAGGGGAGTCTCCTACGAGCAGTACTTC	CASSPDRGVSYEQYF
TRBV19	TRBD2	TRBJ2-7	once	TGTGCCAGTACCGGGACTAGCGGGAGGGCCGAGCAGTACTTC	CASTGTSGRAEQYF
TRBV9	TRBD2	TRBJ2-7	once	TGTGCCAGCAGCGTAGGGGGGCTAGCGGGCAGCGAGCAGTACTTC	CASSVGGLAGSEQYF
TRBV30	-	TRBJ2-7	-	TGTGCCTGGAGTGAGGATTCCACCTACGAGCAGTACTTC	CAWSEDSTYEQYF
TRBV5-1	-	TRBJ2-2	few	TGCGCCAGCAGCTTTTACGGGGCGAACACCGGGGAGCTGTTTTTT	CASSFYGANTGELFF
TRBV30	-	TRBJ2-1	-	TGTGCCTGGAGTGTACAATATGGCAATGAGCAGTTCTTC	CAWSVQYGNEQFF
TRBV10-3	-	TRBJ2-7	-	TGTGCCATCAGTGTCTCCCCGGAGGGCTCCGAGCAGTACTTC	CAISVSPEGSEQYF
TRBV28	TRBD2	TRBJ2-1	-	TGTGCCAGCAGTGATCGTTTTGCGGGAGTCTATAGCAATGAGCAGTTCTTC	CASSDRFAGVYSNEQFF
TRBV4-1	-	TRBJ1-3	-	TGCGCCAGCAGCCAAGCCCCCCAGGCAAACTCTGGAAACACCATATATTTT	CASSQAPQANSGNTIYF
TRBV5-1	-	TRBJ1-5	-	TGCGCCAGCAGCTTGAGCTCAGGGGACAATCAGCCCCAGCATTTT	CASSLSSGDNQPQHF
TRBV2	TRBD1	TRBJ2-1	-	TGTGCCAGCAGTCCTGGGACAGGGTATGAGCAGTTCTTC	CASSPGTGYEQFF
TRBV6-5	-	TRBJ2-1	few	TGTGCCAGCAGTTACTCGATTCTATCTGGAAATGAGCAGTTCTTC	CASSYSILSGNEQFF